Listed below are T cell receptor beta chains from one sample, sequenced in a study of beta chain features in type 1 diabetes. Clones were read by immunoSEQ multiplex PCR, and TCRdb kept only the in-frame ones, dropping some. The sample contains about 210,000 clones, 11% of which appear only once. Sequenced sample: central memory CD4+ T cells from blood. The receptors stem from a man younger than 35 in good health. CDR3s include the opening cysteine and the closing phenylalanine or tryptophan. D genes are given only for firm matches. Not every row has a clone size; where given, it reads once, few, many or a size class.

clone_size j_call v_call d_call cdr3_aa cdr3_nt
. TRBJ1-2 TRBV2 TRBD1 CASSPGQDYGYTF TGTGCCAGCAGTCCGGGACAGGATTATGGCTACACCTTC
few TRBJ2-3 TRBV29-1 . CSVVRGDTQYF TGCAGCGTTGTCAGGGGAGATACGCAGTATTTT
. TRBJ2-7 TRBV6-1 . CASVLAGNYEQYF TGTGCCAGTGTACTAGCAGGAAACTACGAGCAGTACTTC
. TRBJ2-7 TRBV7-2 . CASSQDGRTSYEQYF TGTGCCAGCAGCCAAGACGGCAGAACCTCCTACGAGCAGTACTTC
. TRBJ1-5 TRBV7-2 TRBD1 CASSGQGTQAPQHF TGTGCCAGCAGCGGACAGGGGACCCAAGCGCCCCAGCATTTT
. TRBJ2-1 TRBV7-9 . CASSSAGTDNEQFF TGTGCCAGCAGCTCCGCCGGGACGGACAATGAGCAGTTCTTC
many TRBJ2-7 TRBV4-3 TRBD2 CASSQDTSTSGSVMPYEQYF TGCGCCAGCAGCCAAGATACCTCGACTAGCGGGAGTGTCATGCCCTACGAGCAGTACTTC
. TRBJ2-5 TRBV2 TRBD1 CASSDRTGTETQYF TGTGCCAGCAGTGATAGGACAGGGACAGAGACCCAGTACTTC
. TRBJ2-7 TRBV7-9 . CASSSTAGSYEQYF TGTGCCAGCAGCTCAACTGCTGGCTCCTACGAGCAGTACTTC
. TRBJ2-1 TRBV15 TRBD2 CATSRDGGGRGNNEQFF TGTGCCACCAGCAGAGATGGAGGCGGGAGGGGGAACAATGAGCAGTTCTTC
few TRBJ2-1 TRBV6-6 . CASSYGESSYNEQFF TGTGCCAGCAGTTACGGCGAGAGCTCCTACAATGAGCAGTTCTTC
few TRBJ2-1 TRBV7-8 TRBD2 CASSLVLAGGPVNEQFF TGTGCCAGCAGCTTAGTCCTAGCGGGAGGGCCGGTAAATGAGCAGTTCTTC
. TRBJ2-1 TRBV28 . CASSYNEQFF TGTGCCAGCAGCTACAATGAGCAGTTCTTC
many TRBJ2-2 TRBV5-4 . CASSSIRRPGELFF TGTGCCAGCAGCTCTATCCGTAGACCCGGGGAGCTGTTTTTT
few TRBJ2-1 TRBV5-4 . CASSLITGEQFF TGTGCCAGCAGCTTGATTACGGGTGAGCAGTTCTTC
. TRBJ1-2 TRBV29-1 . CSAGQSSYGYTF TGCAGCGCCGGACAGAGCTCGTATGGCTACACCTTC
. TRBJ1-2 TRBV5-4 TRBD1 CASSLGDRLRGGGYTF TGTGCCAGCAGCTTGGGGGACAGGCTCAGAGGTGGTGGCTACACCTTC
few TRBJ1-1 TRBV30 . CAWSVKGMTTEAFF TGTGCCTGGAGTGTCAAGGGGATGACCACTGAAGCTTTCTTT
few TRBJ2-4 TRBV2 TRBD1 CASSSQGAAKNIQYF TGTGCCAGCAGTTCACAGGGGGCGGCCAAAAACATTCAGTACTTC
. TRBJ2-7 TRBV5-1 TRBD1 CASSLAGTERQYF TGCGCCAGCAGCTTGGCTGGGACAGAGAGGCAGTACTTC
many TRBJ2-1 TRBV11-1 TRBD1 CASSSWTGRTYNEQFF TGTGCCAGCAGCTCCTGGACAGGGAGGACCTACAATGAGCAGTTCTTC